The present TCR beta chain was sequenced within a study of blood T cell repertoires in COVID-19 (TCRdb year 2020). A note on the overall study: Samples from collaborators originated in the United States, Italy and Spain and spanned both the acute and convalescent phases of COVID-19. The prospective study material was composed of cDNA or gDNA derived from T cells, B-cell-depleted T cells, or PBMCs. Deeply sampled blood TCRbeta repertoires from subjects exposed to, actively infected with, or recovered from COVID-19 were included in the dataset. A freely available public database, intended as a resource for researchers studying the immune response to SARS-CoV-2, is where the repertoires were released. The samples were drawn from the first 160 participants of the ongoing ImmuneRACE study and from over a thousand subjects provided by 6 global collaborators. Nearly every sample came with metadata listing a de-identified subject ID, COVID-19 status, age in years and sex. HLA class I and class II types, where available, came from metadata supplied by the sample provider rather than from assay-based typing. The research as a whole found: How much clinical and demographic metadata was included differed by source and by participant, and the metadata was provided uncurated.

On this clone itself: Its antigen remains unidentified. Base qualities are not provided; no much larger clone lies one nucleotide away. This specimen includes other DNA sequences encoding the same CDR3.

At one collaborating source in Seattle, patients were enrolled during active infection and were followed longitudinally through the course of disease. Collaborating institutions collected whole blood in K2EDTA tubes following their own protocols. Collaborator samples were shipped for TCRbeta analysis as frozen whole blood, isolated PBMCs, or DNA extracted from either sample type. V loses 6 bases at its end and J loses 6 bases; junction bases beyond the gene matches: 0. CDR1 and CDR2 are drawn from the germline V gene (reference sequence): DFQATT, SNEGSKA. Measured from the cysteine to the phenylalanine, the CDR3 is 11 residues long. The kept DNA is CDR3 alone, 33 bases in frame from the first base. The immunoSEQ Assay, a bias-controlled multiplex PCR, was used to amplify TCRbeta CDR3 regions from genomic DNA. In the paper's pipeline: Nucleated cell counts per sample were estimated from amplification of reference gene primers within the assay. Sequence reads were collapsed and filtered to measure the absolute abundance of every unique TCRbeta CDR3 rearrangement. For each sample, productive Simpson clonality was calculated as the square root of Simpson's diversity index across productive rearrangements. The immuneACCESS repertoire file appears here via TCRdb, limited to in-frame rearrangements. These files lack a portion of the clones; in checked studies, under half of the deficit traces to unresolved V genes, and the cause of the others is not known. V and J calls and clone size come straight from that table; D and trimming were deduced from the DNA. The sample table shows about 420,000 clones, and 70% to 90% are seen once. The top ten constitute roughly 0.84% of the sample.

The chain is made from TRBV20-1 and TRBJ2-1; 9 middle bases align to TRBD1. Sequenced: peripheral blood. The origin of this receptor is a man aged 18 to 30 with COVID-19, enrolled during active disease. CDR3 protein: CSATGGNEQFF. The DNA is TGCAGTGCGACAGGGGGCAATGAGCAGTTCTTC.